The 30 T cell receptor beta chains below come from one sample, sequenced in a study of shared clonotypes between healthy human individuals. Terminally differentiated effector memory CD45RA+ cells were left out of the naive CD8 fraction, which was CD45RO-negative and positively selected for CCR7. Method: immunoSEQ multiplex PCR; TCRdb's copy keeps in-frame clones and lacks some. Of 2 million or so clones listed, over 85% are singletons. Material for sequencing was naive CD8+ T cells sorted from blood. These receptors were collected from a man aged 18 to 29 in good health.

This chain links TRBV5-6 with TRBJ2-4; D is unresolved. Trimming removed 6 bases from V and 9 bases from J, with 19 bases in between. Germline-derived CDR1 and CDR2 are SGHDT and YYEEEE. This CDR3 contains 14 residues. The CDR3 loop is CASTTSSAPIIQYF. In nucleotides, the CDR3 is TGTGCCAGCACCACCTCGTCAGCGCCCATCATTCAGTACTTC. Supplemented by reference TRBV5-6 and TRBJ2-4, the full variable domain reads DAGVTQSPTHLIKTRGQQVTLRCSPKSGHDTVSWYQQALGQGPQFIFQYYEEEERQRGNFPDRFSGHQFPNYSSELNVNALLLGDSALYLCASTTSSAPIIQYFGAGTRLSVL.

The chain combines TRBV7-2 with TRBJ1-1, with unresolved D. Germline V lookup: CDR1 SGHTA, CDR2 FQGNSA. Trimming cost V 0 bases and J 1 base, with 6 bases left between them. This CDR3 is built from 14 residues. Written as DNA, the CDR3 is TGTGCCAGCAGCTTAGCGACGACGAACACTGAAGCTTTCTTT. Its translation: CASSLATTNTEAFF.

This sequence joins TRBV2 and TRBJ2-3, with unresolved D. This CDR3 is built from 14 residues. Per germline, CDR1 SNHLY and CDR2 FYNNEI. Trimming stripped 8 bases from V and 4 bases from J, with 16 bases between. CDR3 amino acids: CASLRTRGADTQYF. In DNA form, the CDR3 reads TGTGCCAGCCTTAGGACCCGCGGCGCAGATACGCAGTATTTT.

This chain uses TRBV5-4 with TRBJ2-1, with D unclear. The CDR3 spans 15 residues. V was clipped by 2 bases and J by 2 bases, with 11 bases between them. Germline V gene sequence: CDR1 SGHNT, CDR2 YYREEE (reference sequence). The CDR3 sequence is CASSFGKVAYNEQFF. CDR3 bases: TGTGCCAGCAGCTTTGGGAAGGTAGCCTACAATGAGCAGTTCTTC.

With respect to this clone: Within the sample, other DNA sequences also encode this same CDR3. The CDR3 protein is CASSLRDSYEQYF. The CDR3 region has the DNA TGTGCCAGCAGCTTACGGGACAGCTACGAGCAGTACTTC. The V call is TRBV7-8, the J call TRBJ2-7; the match to TRBD1 covers 7 bases. The CDR3 has 13 residues. Trimming at V came to 2 bases and at J to 3 bases, leaving 1 base not matched to a gene. Germline CDR1 reads SGHVS; CDR2 reads FQNEAQ.

V gene TRBV18 combines with J gene TRBJ1-4; no reliable D call. The CDR3 totals 16 residues. Trimming took off 3 bases at V and 0 bases at J, with 11 bases between the two ends. Germline CDR1 is KGHSH and CDR2 is LQKENI. The CDR3 spells CASSPLDQPTNEKLFF. In nucleotides, the CDR3 is TGTGCCAGCTCACCCTTGGACCAACCAACTAATGAAAAACTGTTTTTT. The full variable domain, in which reference TRBV18 and TRBJ1-4 provide the parts outside the CDR3, is NAGVMQNPRHLVRRRGQEARLRCSPMKGHSHVYWYRQLPEEGLKFMVYLQKENIIDESGMPKERFSAEFPKEGPSILRIQQVVRGDSAAYFCASSPLDQPTNEKLFFGSGTQLSVL.

This clone has only one observation. The chain employs TRBV5-6 and TRBJ2-5; no definite D call. Looked up from germline, CDR1 is SGHDT and CDR2 is YYEEEE. With 0 bases removed from V and 3 bases from J, the gap between germline ends came to 6 bases. The CDR3 loop spans 13 amino acids. DNA for the CDR3: TGTGCCAGCAGCTTGGATGTTGAAGAGACCCAGTACTTC. It specifies CASSLDVEETQYF.

The chain recombines TRBV28 with TRBJ1-1; D uncertain. In germline, CDR1 is MDHEN, CDR2 SYDVKM. The length of the CDR3 is 11 residues. V was trimmed by 6 bases and J by 4 bases, leaving 6 bases between them. This CDR3 is CASRLSTEAFF. The DNA of the CDR3 is TGTGCCAGCAGATTAAGCACTGAAGCTTTCTTT.

For this clone: This sample includes further DNA sequences coding for the same CDR3. The rearrangement links TRBV4-1 to TRBJ1-6; 7 bases align to TRBD1. The V gene's germline CDR1 is MGHRA and CDR2 YSYEKL. With V trimmed by 4 bases and J by 8 bases, 5 bases remained unmatched. This CDR3 spans 14 amino acids. The CDR3 loop reads CASSRLTGDSPLHF. CDR3 DNA: TGCGCCAGCAGCCGACTAACAGGGGATTCACCCCTCCACTTT.

V gene TRBV9 combines with J gene TRBJ2-7; D is tentatively TRBD1 or TRBD2 (5 bases each). Trimming stripped 4 bases from V and 6 bases from J, with 11 bases between. The CDR3 is 12 residues long. Looked up from germline, CDR1 is SGDLS and CDR2 is YYNGEE. CDR3 amino acids: CASSPDGGEQYF. The CDR3, as DNA: TGTGCCAGCAGCCCGGATGGGGGCGAGCAGTACTTC. The full variable domain, in which reference TRBV9 and TRBJ2-7 provide the parts outside the CDR3, is DSGVTQTPKHLITATGQRVTLRCSPRSGDLSVYWYQQSLDQGLQFLIQYYNGEERAKGNILERFSAQQFPDLHSELNLSSLELGDSALYFCASSPDGGEQYFGPGTRLTVT.

The gene calls are TRBV13 and TRBJ2-7, with D perhaps matching TRBD1 or TRBD2 (5 bases each). Germline CDR1 PRHDT, CDR2 FYEKMQ (reference sequence). V lost 2 bases, J lost 3 bases, and 8 bases lay in between. CDR3 length equals 13 residues. CDR3 sequence (DNA): TGTGCCAGCAGCTTATGGGGGAACTACGAGCAGTACTTC. As protein: CASSLWGNYEQYF.

V and J are TRBV7-9 and TRBJ2-7, with D possibly being TRBD2 (5 bases). The CDR3 extends over 16 amino acids. Germline V gene sequence: CDR1 SEHNR, CDR2 FQNEAQ (reference sequence). V shed 4 bases and J shed 2 bases, with 18 bases lying between them. CDR3 coding DNA: TGTGCCAGCAGCTCCCCAGAGGAGGAACCCCCCTACGAGCAGTACTTC. Protein: CASSSPEEEPPYEQYF.

The chain joins TRBV30 to TRBJ1-1; TRBD1 agrees at 7 bases. CDR1 and CDR2 (germline): GTSNPN, SVGIG (reference sequence). Losses at the gene ends were 6 bases for V and 3 bases for J; bases not matched to a gene: 7. The CDR3 has 13 residues. This chain's CDR3 is CACLPTGDTEAFF. CDR3 coding DNA: TGTGCCTGCCTACCTACAGGGGACACTGAAGCTTTCTTT. Filled out from reference TRBV30 and TRBJ1-1, the complete variable domain reads SQTIHQWPATLVQPVGSPLSLECTVEGTSNPNLYWYRQAAGRGLQLLFYSVGIGQISSEVPQNLSASRPQDRQFILSSKKLLLSDSGFYLCACLPTGDTEAFFGQGTRLTVV.

V gene TRBV7-9 combines with J gene TRBJ2-2; 8 bases map to TRBD2. CDR3 length equals 16 residues. CDR1 and CDR2 (germline): SEHNR, FQNEAQ (reference sequence). V gave up 2 bases and J gave up 6 bases; unmatched junction bases: 8. CDR3 protein: CASSLIEAGGPGELFF. CDR3 coding DNA: TGTGCCAGCAGCTTAATTGAGGCGGGAGGCCCCGGGGAGCTGTTTTTT.

The chain is built from TRBV7-9 and TRBJ2-3, with 10 bases matching TRBD2. J gave up 2 bases and V 9 bases, and 8 bases lay outside the gene matches. The germline CDR1 and CDR2 sequences are SEHNR and FQNEAQ (reference sequence). The CDR3 has 15 residues. The CDR3 region has the DNA TGTGCCAGTACCCCGGGACTAGCGTACACAGATACGCAGTATTTT. This gives the protein CASTPGLAYTDTQYF. The full variable domain, its missing parts supplied by reference TRBV7-9 and TRBJ2-3, is DTGVSQNPRHKITKRGQNVTFRCDPISEHNRLYWYRQTLGQGPEFLTYFQNEAQLEKSRLLSDRFSAERPKGSFSTLEIQRTEQGDSAMYLCASTPGLAYTDTQYFGPGTRLTVL.

This clone was picked up a small number of times. This specimen includes other DNA sequences encoding the same CDR3. V usage is TRBV5-1 and J usage is TRBJ2-7; D is uncertain. Germline lookup yields CDR1 SGHRS and CDR2 YFSETQ. The V end was cut by 0 bases, the J end by 5 bases, with 3 bases between. There are 11 residues in the CDR3. In nucleotides, the CDR3 is TGCGCCAGCAGCTTGGGGAACGAGCAGTACTTC. Protein sequence: CASSLGNEQYF. Supplemented by reference TRBV5-1 and TRBJ2-7, the full variable domain reads KAGVTQTPRYLIKTRGQQVTLSCSPISGHRSVSWYQQTPGQGLQFLFEYFSETQRNKGNFPGRFSGRQFSNSRSEMNVSTLELGDSALYLCASSLGNEQYFGPGTRLTVT.

The gene calls are TRBV10-3 and TRBJ2-7; 7 nucleotides match TRBD1. This CDR3 contains 17 residues. J gave up 2 bases and V 7 bases, and 17 bases lay outside the gene matches. Germline-derived CDR1 and CDR2 are ENHRY and SYGVKD. CDR3 in amino acids: CAIILGQERWGTYEQYF. CDR3 coding DNA: TGTGCCATCATCCTAGGACAGGAAAGATGGGGAACCTACGAGCAGTACTTC.

J is TRBJ2-7 and V is TRBV27; tentatively, D is TRBD1 (6 bases). Between the trimmed V and J ends, which lost 0 bases and 0 bases, there was a span of 12 bases. Per the germline V gene, CDR1 is MNHEY and CDR2 is SMNVEV (reference sequence). The CDR3 contains 16 residues. The CDR3 DNA reads as TGTGCCAGCAGTTTATCGATCGGGACACTCTCCTACGAGCAGTACTTC. Translation: CASSLSIGTLSYEQYF.

This clone has only a few counts. The same CDR3 also results from other DNA sequences found in this sample. This rearrangement joins TRBV5-4 to TRBJ2-2; D is unresolved. Deletions cut 0 bases from V and 8 bases from J, with 2 bases between. The CDR3 is 11 amino acids. Germline-derived CDR1 and CDR2 are SGHNT and YYREEE (reference sequence). The CDR3 sequence is CASSLEGELFF. CDR3 sequence (DNA): TGTGCCAGCAGCTTGGAAGGGGAGCTGTTTTTT.

This clone has only one observation. The chain links TRBV2 to TRBJ1-5; D is uncertain. The length of the CDR3 is 16 residues. Germline V gives CDR1 SNHLY, CDR2 FYNNEI. The V gene lost 1 base and the J gene lost 8 bases, with 18 bases spanning the gap. The CDR3: CASSEEEQSLVKPQHF. CDR3 nucleotide sequence: TGTGCCAGCAGTGAAGAAGAGCAGTCCCTTGTGAAGCCCCAGCATTTT. The whole variable domain, filled in from reference TRBV2 and TRBJ1-5, reads EPEVTQTPSHQVTQMGQEVILRCVPISNHLYFYWYRQILGQKVEFLVSFYNNEISEKSEIFDDQFSVERPDGSNFTLKIRSTKLEDSAMYFCASSEEEQSLVKPQHFGDGTRLSIL.

The rearrangement uses TRBV5-1 and TRBJ2-5; TRBD2 agrees at 9 bases. V gave up 4 bases and J gave up 3 bases; unmatched junction bases: 10. Germline lookup yields CDR1 SGHRS and CDR2 YFSETQ. The CDR3 contains 16 residues. The CDR3 here is CASSPWTSEGKETQYF. In DNA, the CDR3 is TGCGCCAGCAGCCCCTGGACTAGCGAAGGGAAAGAGACCCAGTACTTC.

On this clone itself: The sample contains more than one DNA sequence encoding this CDR3. The chain links TRBV7-9 to TRBJ2-7; D is uncertain. The CDR3 consists of 14 residues. Germline values: CDR1 SEHNR, CDR2 FQNEAQ (reference sequence). Trimming shortened V by 1 base and J by 1 base, and 8 bases separated the two germline ends. CDR3 in amino acids: CASSLVGQSYEQYF. For the CDR3, the DNA is TGTGCCAGCAGCTTAGTAGGGCAGTCCTACGAGCAGTACTTC.

Comment on this clone: The sample holds other DNA sequences that translate to the same CDR3. The chain combines TRBV6-1 with TRBJ1-3, with 11 bases matching TRBD1. Germline assignment: CDR1 MNHNS and CDR2 SASEGT. The J segment lost 4 bases and the V segment lost 6 bases, leaving 5 bases of the junction unmatched. This CDR3 region has 15 residues. The DNA for the CDR3 is TGTGCCAGCAGCGCGGACAGGGGGCCAGGAAACACCATATATTTT. Protein: CASSADRGPGNTIYF.

The V and J genes are TRBV7-6 and TRBJ1-5; 12 bases agree with TRBD1. The V segment lost 5 bases and the J segment 4 bases; nucleotides outside the gene matches: 3. Germline V gives CDR1 SGHVS, CDR2 FNYEAQ. The CDR3 runs to 15 residues. CDR3 coding DNA: TGTGCCAGCAGCCCGGGACAGGGGGCAAATCAGCCCCAGCATTTT. Translation: CASSPGQGANQPQHF.

The J gene is TRBJ1-2, the V gene TRBV6-6; no clear D gene. V lost 2 bases and J lost 0, with 13 bases in between. The CDR3 spans 16 residues. Germline loops: CDR1 MNHNY, CDR2 SVGAGI (reference sequence). The CDR3 loop is CASSYSEGPTNYGYTF. In DNA, the CDR3 is TGTGCCAGCAGTTACAGTGAAGGGCCCACTAACTATGGCTACACCTTC.

Comments on this clone: Other nucleotide sequences from this sample produce the same CDR3. The J gene is TRBJ2-7, the V gene TRBV5-6, with D tentatively TRBD1 (5 bases). The CDR3 length is 14 residues. Germline-derived CDR1 and CDR2 are SGHDT and YYEEEE. Trimming took off 0 bases at V and 2 bases at J, with 9 bases between the two ends. The CDR3 region has the DNA TGTGCCAGCAGCTTGGGGGCAGGGACCTACGAGCAGTACTTC. This codes for CASSLGAGTYEQYF. Full variable domain (remainder filled in from reference TRBV5-6 and TRBJ2-7): DAGVTQSPTHLIKTRGQQVTLRCSPKSGHDTVSWYQQALGQGPQFIFQYYEEEERQRGNFPDRFSGHQFPNYSSELNVNALLLGDSALYLCASSLGAGTYEQYFGPGTRLTVT.

This chain links TRBV6-6 with TRBJ1-2; 8 nucleotides match TRBD1. Germline trimming cut 6 bases from V and 3 bases from J; bases unmatched to any gene: 9. The germline gives CDR1 MNHNY, CDR2 SVGAGI (reference sequence). The CDR3 contains 15 residues. Written as DNA, the CDR3 is TGTGCCAGCAGCAGCGGCGGACAGGGTGACTATGGCTACACCTTC. This codes for CASSSGGQGDYGYTF.

This chain links TRBV28 with TRBJ1-1; 12 bases map to TRBD1. The CDR3 consists of 16 residues. Germline-derived CDR1 and CDR2 are MDHEN and SYDVKM. Unmatched junction bases numbered 3, after V lost 0 bases and J lost 4 bases. The CDR3 region is CASSLWGTGGGTEAFF. The CDR3, as DNA: TGTGCCAGCAGTTTATGGGGGACAGGGGGCGGCACTGAAGCTTTCTTT.

V gene TRBV27 combines with J gene TRBJ2-7; 8 bases match TRBD1. The V gene's germline CDR1 is MNHEY and CDR2 SMNVEV (reference sequence). The CDR3 consists of 15 residues. V gave up 6 bases and J gave up 5 bases; unmatched junction bases: 12. CDR3 amino acids: CASRSDRAIADEQYF. DNA for the CDR3: TGTGCCAGCAGGTCGGACAGGGCGATCGCAGACGAGCAGTACTTC.

This clone was seen once. The chain links TRBV7-6 to TRBJ1-1, with D possibly TRBD1 on 5 matching bases. The CDR3 covers 14 residues. V was shortened by 1 base and J by 8 bases, with 14 bases between the two germline ends. The germline V gene has CDR1 SGHVS and CDR2 FNYEAQ. The CDR3 spells CASSLGGTATEAFF. In nucleotides, the CDR3 is TGTGCCAGCAGCTTAGGCGGGACCGCGACCGAAGCTTTCTTT.